The rows below give T cell receptor beta chains drawn from one sample of a study of tumor-infiltrating lymphocytes in oesophageal squamous cell carcinoma. Via MiXCR, TCRdb re-called the PCR reads, giving one row per CDR3 protein. Seen here are some 20,000 distinct CDR3 sequences, about 41% observed once, and the top ten hold about 10%. Material for sequencing was normal esophageal tissue next to the tumor. These receptors all stem from a male donor with esophageal squamous cell carcinoma. CDR3s include the opening cysteine and the closing phenylalanine or tryptophan. A D gene is named only where the DNA matches it firmly. A clone size is listed for some rows: how often the clone was seen (once, few, many), or a class if it is expanded.

clone_size	v_call	d_call	j_call	cdr3_nt	cdr3_aa
-	TRBV10-3	TRBD2	TRBJ2-3	TGTGCCATCAGTGAGTCGACCACTAGCGGGAGAACAGATACGCAGTATTTT	CAISESTTSGRTDTQYF
medium-sized	TRBV28	-	TRBJ2-3	TGTGCCAGCAGTTTATCCACTTTAGGGGCTAGAGATACGCAGTATTTT	CASSLSTLGARDTQYF
-	TRBV7-3	-	TRBJ2-1	TGTGCCAGCAGCTTAAGAGGTAGCACGATGGAGACCCAGTTCTTC	CASSLRGSTMETQFF
once	TRBV7-2	TRBD2	TRBJ2-7	TGTGCCAGCAGCCATACTAGCGGGATATCCGAGCAGTACTTC	CASSHTSGISEQYF
medium-sized	TRBV6-1	TRBD1	TRBJ1-2	TGTGCCAGCAGTGACGAGGGACAGAACTATGGCTACACCTTC	CASSDEGQNYGYTF
-	TRBV20-1	-	TRBJ2-5	TGCAGTGCTCTGTCCGGGACAAGTGAGACCCAGTACTTC	CSALSGTSETQYF
-	TRBV7-8	TRBD2	TRBJ2-7	TGTGCCAGCAGCTTGGGGGGGGGACCCTACGAGCAGTACTTC	CASSLGGGPYEQYF
many	TRBV28	TRBD1	TRBJ1-2	TGTGCCAGCAGTTTAACCGGACAGGGTGGCTACACCTTC	CASSLTGQGGYTF
many	TRBV6-1	-	TRBJ2-7	TGTGCCAGCAGGACTCCGTGGGAGGCAGGAGAGCAGTACTTC	CASRTPWEAGEQYF
many	TRBV28	-	TRBJ2-7	TGTGCCAGCACCTCAGCATTGTGGGCCGAGCAGTACTTC	CASTSALWAEQYF
many	TRBV11-3	-	TRBJ1-4	TGTGCCAGCAGCCTCCCTGGGGTGCAGTTTGATGAAAAACTGTTTTTT	CASSLPGVQFDEKLFF
-	TRBV7-9	TRBD2	TRBJ2-5	TGTGCCAGCAGCGCCAGACTAGCGGGAGAGACCCAGTACTTC	CASSARLAGETQYF
-	TRBV7-6	TRBD2	TRBJ2-1	TGTGCCAGCAGCTTGGACTTCGGGGGGGCTGAGCAGTTCTTC	CASSLDFGGAEQFF
-	TRBV7-2	TRBD2	TRBJ2-5	TGTGCCAGCAGCGTAGCTACTAGCGGGGGGGCCAGGGAGACCCAGTACTTC	CASSVATSGGARETQYF
medium-sized	TRBV12-3/TRBV12-4	TRBD1	TRBJ2-7	TGTGCCAGCAGCCGGGACAGGGACTACGAGCAGTACTTC	CASSRDRDYEQYF
-	TRBV5-4	-	TRBJ2-1	TGTGCCAGCAACGAACAGCACAATGAGCAGTTCTTC	CASNEQHNEQFF
-	TRBV6-1	TRBD2	TRBJ2-7	TGTGCCAGCAGAAGAGCGGGAGGCCCCACGTACGAGCAGTACTTC	CASRRAGGPTYEQYF
-	TRBV7-2	-	TRBJ2-7	TGTGCCAGCAGCTTACGGCCTGAATGGGAGCAGTACTTC	CASSLRPEWEQYF
many	TRBV28	TRBD2	TRBJ2-1	TGTGCCAGCAGCCCGCTGTTTTCTGCAGCGGGGTTAAGGCTGGGTGAGCAGTTCTTC	CASSPLFSAAGLRLGEQFF
many	TRBV12-3/TRBV12-4	-	TRBJ2-3	TGTGCCAGCAGTTTAGGCGGAAGCACAGATACGCAGTATTTT	CASSLGGSTDTQYF
-	TRBV7-6	-	TRBJ2-5	TGTGCCAGCAGCTCCGGGGTCTGGGTCCAAGAGACCCAGTACTTC	CASSSGVWVQETQYF
-	TRBV6-6	-	TRBJ2-7	TGTGCCAGCAGTGAGAGGTACTACGAGCAGTACTTC	CASSERYYEQYF
few	TRBV18	-	TRBJ2-3	TGTGCCAGCTCACCGCCGGGAGCCTTCAGCACAGATACGCAGTATTTT	CASSPPGAFSTDTQYF
-	TRBV6-5	-	TRBJ2-3	TGTGCCAGCAGTTACTCGCCACAGGGCGATACGCAGTATTTT	CASSYSPQGDTQYF
few	TRBV7-2	-	TRBJ2-1	TGTGCCAGCAGCCAGGGACCAGCCTTGGATGAGCAGTTCTTC	CASSQGPALDEQFF
-	TRBV12-3/TRBV12-4	TRBD1	TRBJ2-7	TGTGCCAGCAGTTTAATGGGACAGGGGGCTCACGAGCAGTACTTC	CASSLMGQGAHEQYF
medium-sized	TRBV6-1	-	TRBJ2-3	TGTGCCAGCTCACGGACGGATAGCACAGATACGCAGTATTTT	CASSRTDSTDTQYF
many	TRBV18	-	TRBJ2-6	TGTGCCAGCTCACCACTCGGCGTCTCTGGGGCCAACGTCCTGACTTTC	CASSPLGVSGANVLTF
few	TRBV7-3	-	TRBJ2-1	TGTGCCAGCAGCTTACGGGCCCTCCAGGGAGGCAATGAGCAGTTCTTC	CASSLRALQGGNEQFF
-	TRBV6-2/TRBV6-3	-	TRBJ2-3	TGTGCCAGCAGTGAATGGGGTACTACGCAGTATTTC	CASSEWGTTQYF